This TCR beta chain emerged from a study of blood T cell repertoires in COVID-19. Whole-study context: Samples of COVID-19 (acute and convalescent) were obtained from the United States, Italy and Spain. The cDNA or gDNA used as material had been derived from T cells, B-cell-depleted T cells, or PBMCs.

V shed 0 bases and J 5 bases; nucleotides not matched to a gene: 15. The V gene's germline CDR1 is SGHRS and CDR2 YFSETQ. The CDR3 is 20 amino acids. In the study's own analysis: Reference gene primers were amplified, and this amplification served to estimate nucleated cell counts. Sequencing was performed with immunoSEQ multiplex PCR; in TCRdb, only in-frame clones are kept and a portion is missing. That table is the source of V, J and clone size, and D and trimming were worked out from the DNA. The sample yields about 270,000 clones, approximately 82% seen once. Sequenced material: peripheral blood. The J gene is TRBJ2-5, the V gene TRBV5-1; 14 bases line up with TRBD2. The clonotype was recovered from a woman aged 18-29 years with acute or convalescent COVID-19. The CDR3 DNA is TGCGCCAGCAGCTTGGAGGGACAGGGGACTAGCGGGAGTTTCCGGGAGACCCAGTACTTC. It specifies CASSLEGQGTSGSFRETQYF.